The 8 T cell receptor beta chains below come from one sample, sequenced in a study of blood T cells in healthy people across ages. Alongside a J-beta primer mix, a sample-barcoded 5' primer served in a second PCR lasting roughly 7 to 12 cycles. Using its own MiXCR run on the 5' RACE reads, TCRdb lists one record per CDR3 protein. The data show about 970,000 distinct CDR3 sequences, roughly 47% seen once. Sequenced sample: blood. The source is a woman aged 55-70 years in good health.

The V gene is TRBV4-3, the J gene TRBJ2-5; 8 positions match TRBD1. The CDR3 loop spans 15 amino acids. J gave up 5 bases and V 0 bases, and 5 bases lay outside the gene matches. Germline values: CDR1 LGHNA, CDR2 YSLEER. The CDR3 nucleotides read TGCGCCAGCAGCCAAGATCAGGGGGCATTGGAGACCCAGTACTTC. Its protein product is CASSQDQGALETQYF.

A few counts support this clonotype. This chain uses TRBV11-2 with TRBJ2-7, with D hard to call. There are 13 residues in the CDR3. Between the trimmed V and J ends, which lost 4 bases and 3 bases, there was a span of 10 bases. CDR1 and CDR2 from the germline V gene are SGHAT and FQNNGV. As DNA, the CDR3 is TGTGCCAGCAGCTCTCTAGATGGCTACGAGCAGTACTTC. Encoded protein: CASSSLDGYEQYF.

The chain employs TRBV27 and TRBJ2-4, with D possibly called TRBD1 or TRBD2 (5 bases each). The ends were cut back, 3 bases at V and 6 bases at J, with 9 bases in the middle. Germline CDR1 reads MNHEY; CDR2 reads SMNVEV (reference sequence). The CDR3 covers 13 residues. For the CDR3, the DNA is TGTGCCAGCAGTTTCCCAGGGAGAAACATTCAGTACTTC. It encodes CASSFPGRNIQYF.

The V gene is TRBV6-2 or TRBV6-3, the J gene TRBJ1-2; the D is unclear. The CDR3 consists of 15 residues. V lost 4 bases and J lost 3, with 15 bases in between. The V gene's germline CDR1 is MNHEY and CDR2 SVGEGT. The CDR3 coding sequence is TGTGCCAGCAGTTGTATGCCTGGAGCTTACTATGGCTACACCTTC. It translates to CASSCMPGAYYGYTF.

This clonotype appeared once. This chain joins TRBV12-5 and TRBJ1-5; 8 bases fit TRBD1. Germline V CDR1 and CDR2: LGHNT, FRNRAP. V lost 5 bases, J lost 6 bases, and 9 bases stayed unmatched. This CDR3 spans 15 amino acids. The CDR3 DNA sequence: TGTGCTAGTGGTGGAGGACAGGGAGGGGCTCAGCCCCAGCATTTT. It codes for CASGGGQGGAQPQHF.

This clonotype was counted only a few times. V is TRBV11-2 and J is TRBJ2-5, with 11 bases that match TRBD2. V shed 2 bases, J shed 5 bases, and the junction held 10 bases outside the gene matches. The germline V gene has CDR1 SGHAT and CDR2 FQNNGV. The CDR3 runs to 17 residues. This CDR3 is CASSLRLAGGPRETQYF. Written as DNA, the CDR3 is TGTGCCAGCAGCTTACGCTTAGCGGGAGGGCCGCGGGAGACCCAGTACTTC.

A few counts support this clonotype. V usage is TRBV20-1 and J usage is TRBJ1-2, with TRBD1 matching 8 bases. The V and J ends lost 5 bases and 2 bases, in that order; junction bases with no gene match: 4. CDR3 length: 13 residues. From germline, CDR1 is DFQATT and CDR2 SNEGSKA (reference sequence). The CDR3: CSARGQGNYGYTF. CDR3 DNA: TGCAGTGCTCGAGGACAGGGCAACTATGGCTACACCTTC.

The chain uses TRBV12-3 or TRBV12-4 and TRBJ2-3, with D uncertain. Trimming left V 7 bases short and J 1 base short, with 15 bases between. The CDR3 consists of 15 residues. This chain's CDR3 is CASTSTNSRTDTQYF. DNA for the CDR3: TGTGCCAGCACCTCTACGAATAGCCGCACAGATACGCAGTATTTT.